This TCR beta chain was retrieved from a study of blood T cell repertoires in COVID-19. For the study at large: T cells, B-cell-depleted T cells, or PBMCs provided the cDNA or gDNA that served as material.

There are 15 residues in the CDR3. V was cut by 0 bases and J by 0 bases, with 6 bases left in between. From germline, CDR1 is KGHSH and CDR2 LQKENI. Here immunoSEQ multiplex PCR was the method, and the copy in TCRdb shows in-frame clones only, minus some. The sample has 130,000 to 150,000 clones; roughly 80% are singletons. The origin of this receptor is a human donor with acute or convalescent COVID-19. The donor label of this sample is uncertain. Sequenced input: peripheral blood. V and J are TRBV18 and TRBJ1-3; D remains unclear. CDR3 residues: CASSPPPRSGNTIYF. CDR3 in DNA: TGTGCCAGCTCACCACCCCCCCGCTCTGGAAACACCATATATTTT.